These 15 T cell receptor beta chains share one sample of origin, sequenced in a study of T cells in Graves' hyperthyroidism and ophthalmopathy. It was RNA transcripts that yielded the amplified TCR beta CDR3 regions. HTBI primers were the set used in a first-round RT-PCR of the TCR CDR3. TCRdb itself ran the multiplex PCR reads through MiXCR, one entry per CDR3 protein. The table includes around 350,000 distinct CDR3 sequences, about 18% detected once. Material for sequencing was blood. The receptors here all came from a woman aged 18-35 years with Graves' hyperthyroidism.

The genes are TRBV13 and TRBJ2-5; D perhaps matches TRBD1 (6 bases). Germline V gene data show CDR1 as PRHDT and CDR2 as FYEKMQ (reference sequence). V was trimmed by 1 base and J by 4 bases, leaving 10 bases between them. The CDR3 runs to 14 residues. CDR3 residues: CASSLAGALETQYF. The DNA of the CDR3 is TGTGCCAGCAGCTTAGCAGGGGCGCTAGAGACCCAGTACTTC.

This chain uses TRBV24-1 with TRBJ2-2; 10 positions match TRBD2. Germline-derived CDR1 and CDR2 are KGHDR and SFDVKD. V trimming: 4 bases; J trimming: 0 bases; junction bases outside the gene matches: 4. This CDR3 contains 17 residues. In DNA form, the CDR3 reads TGTGCCACCAGTGAATTTAGCGGGAGGACGAACACCGGGGAGCTGTTTTTT. Translated, it gives CATSEFSGRTNTGELFF.

This clonotype occurred many times. The chain uses TRBV20-1 and TRBJ1-1; TRBD1 matches at 8 bases. J gave up 4 bases and V 6 bases, and 10 bases lay outside the gene matches. Germline-derived CDR1 and CDR2 are DFQATT and SNEGSKA (reference sequence). The CDR3 totals 14 residues. CDR3 region: CSAQRQGPRTEAFF. The CDR3 DNA is TGCAGTGCCCAGAGACAGGGGCCGCGCACTGAAGCTTTCTTT.

This chain joins TRBV30 and TRBJ2-7, with D unresolved. This CDR3 spans 14 amino acids. The V gene's germline CDR1 is GTSNPN and CDR2 SVGIG (reference sequence). The germline V and J ends were trimmed by 3 bases and 6 bases, with 18 bases remaining between them. CDR3 sequence reads: CAWSLPRRLGEQYF. The CDR3 nucleotides read TGTGCCTGGAGCCTCCCCCGGCGATTGGGCGAGCAGTACTTC.

The sample holds a few counts of this clonotype. A much larger clone differs from this one at a single base, so this may be a read error. V usage is TRBV6-5 and J usage is TRBJ2-7; TRBD1 matches 7 bases. CDR1 is MNHEY and CDR2 is SVGAGI in the germline V gene. There are 16 residues in the CDR3. The CDR3 coding sequence is TGTGCCAGCAGTTACCCTAGTGAGGGACAGCAATACGAGCAGTGCTTC. As protein: CASSYPSEGQQYEQCF.

This clonotype has ten or more counts. V and J are TRBV12-3 or TRBV12-4 and TRBJ1-1; D ambiguous. CDR3 length equals 15 residues. V was clipped by 0 bases and J by 0 bases, with 8 bases between them. The CDR3 reads CASSLAVQLNTEAFF. In DNA form, the CDR3 reads TGTGCCAGCAGTTTAGCGGTACAGCTGAACACTGAAGCTTTCTTT.

Points on this clonotype: A much larger clone differs by one base, so this may be a read error. The chain couples TRBV20-1 to TRBJ2-7; D remains unclear. CDR1 DFQATT and CDR2 SNEGSKA come from the germline V gene (reference sequence). Trimming stripped 2 bases from V and 0 bases from J, with 14 bases between. The CDR3 has 15 residues. The CDR3 reads CSARLWAHSSYEQYF. The CDR3 DNA sequence: TGCAGTGCTAGACTTTGGGCACATAGCTCCTACGAGCAGTACTTC.

Many counts were recorded for this clonotype. The chain employs TRBV28 and TRBJ2-7; D remains ambiguous. Trimming removed 5 bases at V and 12 bases at J, with 20 bases between. This CDR3 has 13 residues. Germline assignment: CDR1 MDHEN and CDR2 SYDVKM. The CDR3 DNA reads as TGTGCCAGCAGTATCGGGTCCTACACCGGCGGGTACTTC. It is translated as CASSIGSYTGGYF.

At least ten counts were recorded for this clonotype. J is TRBJ1-2 and V is TRBV24-1, with a tentative D call TRBD1 (6 bases). Trimming pared 6 bases from V and 6 bases from J, leaving 13 bases between. The germline V gene encodes CDR1 KGHDR and CDR2 SFDVKD. The CDR3 is made up of 13 amino acids. The CDR3 reads CATSLSGVDGYTF. DNA for the CDR3: TGTGCCACCAGTTTATCAGGGGTTGATGGCTACACCTTC.

This clonotype was seen many times. J is TRBJ1-1 and V is TRBV10-1; D unclear. CDR1 and CDR2 from the germline V gene are WNHNN and SYGVQD (reference sequence). With 3 bases removed from V and 11 bases from J, the gap between germline ends came to 16 bases. The CDR3 sequence is 13 residues long. The CDR3 protein is CASSESQGRVAFF. The CDR3 coding sequence is TGCGCCAGCAGTGAATCGCAAGGGCGAGTCGCTTTCTTT.

This clonotype was counted at least ten times. The rearrangement links TRBV6-5 to TRBJ2-7, with 7 nucleotides matching TRBD2. There are 12 residues in the CDR3. The junction had 7 bases not matched to a gene; V was cut back by 8 bases and J by 6 bases. Looked up from germline, CDR1 is MNHEY and CDR2 is SVGAGI. CDR3 sequence: CASRGGGSEQYF. The CDR3 DNA is TGTGCCAGCCGCGGGGGAGGAAGCGAGCAGTACTTC.

This clonotype was seen many times. The genes are TRBV5-1 and TRBJ1-1; 8 nucleotides agree with TRBD1. Germline loops: CDR1 SGHRS, CDR2 YFSETQ. The V segment lost 3 bases and the J segment 3 bases; nucleotides outside the gene matches: 4. The CDR3 totals 14 residues. The CDR3 reads CASSSRGRDTEAFF. CDR3 bases: TGCGCCAGCAGCTCCAGGGGGCGGGACACTGAAGCTTTCTTT.

V and J are TRBV19 and TRBJ1-2; maybe TRBD1 (6 bases). CDR1 and CDR2 from the germline V gene are LNHDA and SQIVND (reference sequence). Trimming shortened V by 6 bases and J by 0 bases, and 11 bases separated the two germline ends. The CDR3 has 14 residues. The DNA of the CDR3 is TGTGCCAGTAGAAAGGGGGTAGCTAACTATGGCTACACCTTC. Protein product: CASRKGVANYGYTF.

J is TRBJ1-1 and V is TRBV7-3; the match to TRBD1 covers 7 bases. J was trimmed by 1 base and V by 5 bases; bases with no gene match: 7. The CDR3 spans 15 residues. The germline gives CDR1 SGHTA, CDR2 FQGTGA. CDR3 loop: CASSPQGGGNTEAFF. DNA of the CDR3: TGTGCCAGCAGCCCCCAGGGGGGAGGGAACACTGAAGCTTTCTTT.

This clonotype was seen repeatedly, ten times or more. The V gene is TRBV29-1, the J gene TRBJ1-2, with TRBD1 identical over 10 bases. The CDR3 consists of 12 residues. Germline CDR1 reads SQVTM; CDR2 reads ANQGSEA. V lost 4 bases to trimming and J lost 8 bases; unmatched junction nucleotides: 4. The CDR3 DNA is TGCAGCGTTGGGGACAGGGGAGGCGGCTACACCTTC. Translated, it gives CSVGDRGGGYTF.